This TCR beta chain emerged from a study of blood T cell repertoires in COVID-19. About the study: Collection of acute and convalescent COVID-19 samples took place in the United States, Italy and Spain. In each case, the material was cDNA or gDNA derived from T cells, B-cell-depleted T cells, or PBMCs.

Original processing notes: The authors estimated nucleated cell counts from reference gene primer amplification. Measured with immunoSEQ multiplex PCR; TCRdb has only the in-frame clones, and not every one. The V and J calls and the clone size are those of that table, but D and trimming were determined from the DNA. Among 130,000 or so clones listed, 70% to 80% were seen once. Germline V CDR1 and CDR2: KGHSH, LQKENI. The junction had 0 bases not matched to a gene; V was cut back by 4 bases and J by 1 base. CDR3 size: 14 residues. The TCR comes from a human donor in a cohort sampled during active COVID-19. The sequenced material came from peripheral blood. The gene calls are TRBV18 and TRBJ2-3, with TRBD2 identical over 9 bases. The CDR3 sequence is CASSRTSGTDTQYF. The CDR3 DNA is TGTGCCAGCTCACGGACTAGCGGCACAGATACGCAGTATTTT.